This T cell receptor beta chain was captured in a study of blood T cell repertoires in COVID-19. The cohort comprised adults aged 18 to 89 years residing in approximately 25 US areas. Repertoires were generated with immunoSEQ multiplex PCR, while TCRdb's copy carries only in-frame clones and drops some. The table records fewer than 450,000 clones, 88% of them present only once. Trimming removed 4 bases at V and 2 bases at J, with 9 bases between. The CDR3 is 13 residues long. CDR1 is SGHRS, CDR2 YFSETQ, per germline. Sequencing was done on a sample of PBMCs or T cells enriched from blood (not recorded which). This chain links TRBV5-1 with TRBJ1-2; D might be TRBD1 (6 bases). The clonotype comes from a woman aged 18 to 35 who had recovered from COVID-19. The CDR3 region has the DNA TGCGCCAGCAGCGCCCAGGGGAACTATGGCTACACCTTC. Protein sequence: CASSAQGNYGYTF.